The rows below give T cell receptor beta chains drawn from one sample of a study of shared clonotypes between healthy human individuals. TCRdb keeps only in-frame clones here, not all; method: immunoSEQ multiplex PCR. The sample includes more than 2 million clones, 85% to 95% of them seen just once. The sequenced material came from naive CD4+ T cells sorted from blood. These receptors all come from a man aged 18 to 29 in good health. The CDR3 runs from the conserved cysteine through the conserved F or W. D genes are given only for firm matches. Only some rows state a clone size, as once, few, many or a class for expanded clones.

clone size: NA
D gene: NA
V gene: TRBV11-2
J gene: TRBJ1-6
CDR3 protein: CASSLESSGYNSPLHF
CDR3 DNA: TGTGCCAGCAGCTTAGAAAGTTCTGGATATAATTCACCCCTCCACTTT

clone size: once
D gene: NA
V gene: TRBV5-1
J gene: TRBJ2-5
CDR3 protein: CASSLLGTHQETQYF
CDR3 DNA: TGCGCCAGCAGCTTGTTGGGGACTCATCAAGAGACCCAGTACTTC

clone size: NA
D gene: NA
V gene: TRBV28
J gene: TRBJ1-2
CDR3 protein: CASRSTSPPSYTF
CDR3 DNA: TGTGCCAGCAGGTCGACAAGCCCCCCCAGCTACACCTTC

clone size: NA
D gene: NA
V gene: TRBV19
J gene: TRBJ1-1
CDR3 protein: CASSIWGRNINTEAFF
CDR3 DNA: TGTGCCAGTAGTATCTGGGGGAGAAATATAAACACTGAAGCTTTCTTT

clone size: NA
D gene: NA
V gene: TRBV7-6
J gene: TRBJ1-6
CDR3 protein: CASSLATVNSPLHF
CDR3 DNA: TGTGCCAGCAGCTTAGCGACAGTCAATTCACCCCTCCACTTT

clone size: NA
D gene: TRBD2
V gene: TRBV4-1
J gene: TRBJ2-1
CDR3 protein: CASASGLASYNEQFF
CDR3 DNA: TGCGCCAGCGCTTCCGGACTAGCGTCTTACAATGAGCAGTTCTTC

clone size: NA
D gene: TRBD1
V gene: TRBV28
J gene: TRBJ1-5
CDR3 protein: CASSSTGSYNQPQHF
CDR3 DNA: TGTGCCAGCAGCTCGACAGGGTCCTACAATCAGCCCCAGCATTTT

clone size: NA
D gene: TRBD1
V gene: TRBV14
J gene: TRBJ1-2
CDR3 protein: CASSQDIRQGSGYGYTF
CDR3 DNA: TGTGCCAGCAGCCAAGATATTCGACAGGGGTCAGGATATGGCTACACCTTC

clone size: NA
D gene: NA
V gene: TRBV2
J gene: TRBJ1-5
CDR3 protein: CASGGSRGNSNQPQHF
CDR3 DNA: TGTGCCAGCGGGGGTTCTCGGGGAAATAGCAATCAGCCCCAGCATTTT

clone size: NA
D gene: NA
V gene: TRBV19
J gene: TRBJ2-7
CDR3 protein: CASSNGPRSSYEQYF
CDR3 DNA: TGTGCCAGTAGTAACGGACCCAGGAGCTCCTACGAGCAGTACTTC

clone size: NA
D gene: TRBD2
V gene: TRBV7-2
J gene: TRBJ2-1
CDR3 protein: CASSHKRETYNEQFF
CDR3 DNA: TGTGCCAGCAGTCACAAGCGGGAGACCTACAATGAGCAGTTCTTC

clone size: NA
D gene: NA
V gene: TRBV10-1
J gene: TRBJ2-1
CDR3 protein: CASSETPDNEQFF
CDR3 DNA: TGCGCCAGCAGTGAGACTCCGGACAATGAGCAGTTCTTC

clone size: NA
D gene: TRBD2
V gene: TRBV6-5
J gene: TRBJ2-2
CDR3 protein: CASFPSGTGELFF
CDR3 DNA: TGTGCCAGCTTCCCTAGCGGCACCGGGGAGCTGTTTTTT

clone size: NA
D gene: NA
V gene: TRBV19
J gene: TRBJ1-3
CDR3 protein: CASSISDSSGNTIYF
CDR3 DNA: TGTGCCAGTAGTATTTCGGATAGCTCTGGAAACACCATATATTTT

clone size: NA
D gene: NA
V gene: TRBV5-4
J gene: TRBJ2-3
CDR3 protein: CASSLASTDTQYF
CDR3 DNA: TGTGCCAGCAGCTTGGCTAGTACAGATACGCAGTATTTT

clone size: NA
D gene: NA
V gene: TRBV5-1
J gene: TRBJ1-6
CDR3 protein: CASSPQQGTPLHF
CDR3 DNA: TGCGCCAGCAGCCCACAACAGGGTACACCCCTCCACTTT

clone size: NA
D gene: NA
V gene: TRBV30
J gene: TRBJ2-3
CDR3 protein: CAWSGDSSTDTQYF
CDR3 DNA: TGTGCCTGGAGCGGCGATTCTAGCACAGATACGCAGTATTTT

clone size: NA
D gene: NA
V gene: TRBV5-6
J gene: TRBJ1-2
CDR3 protein: CASSLATGYGYTF
CDR3 DNA: TGTGCCAGCAGCTTGGCAACAGGGTATGGCTACACCTTC

clone size: NA
D gene: NA
V gene: TRBV6-5
J gene: TRBJ2-5
CDR3 protein: CASSWPGAETQYF
CDR3 DNA: TGTGCCAGCAGTTGGCCGGGCGCAGAGACCCAGTACTTC

clone size: few
D gene: NA
V gene: TRBV30
J gene: TRBJ1-1
CDR3 protein: CAWSVRRAAFF
CDR3 DNA: TGTGCCTGGAGTGTACGCAGGGCTGCTTTCTTT

clone size: NA
D gene: NA
V gene: TRBV29-1
J gene: TRBJ2-7
CDR3 protein: CSVDGLGNEQYF
CDR3 DNA: TGCAGCGTTGACGGTTTGGGGAACGAGCAGTACTTC

clone size: many
D gene: NA
V gene: TRBV10-1
J gene: TRBJ2-2
CDR3 protein: CASSDRLTGELFF
CDR3 DNA: TGCGCCAGCAGTGACAGGTTGACCGGGGAGCTGTTTTTT

clone size: NA
D gene: TRBD2
V gene: TRBV5-4
J gene: TRBJ2-7
CDR3 protein: CASSLEPSGRLNEQYF
CDR3 DNA: TGTGCCAGCAGCCTGGAGCCAAGCGGGAGACTGAACGAGCAGTACTTC

clone size: once
D gene: TRBD2
V gene: TRBV25-1
J gene: TRBJ2-5
CDR3 protein: CASSAPGQRGSYKETQYF
CDR3 DNA: TGTGCCAGCAGTGCCCCGGGGCAGCGGGGGTCTTATAAAGAGACCCAGTACTTC

clone size: once
D gene: NA
V gene: TRBV7-2
J gene: TRBJ1-3
CDR3 protein: CASTVTSSGNTIYF
CDR3 DNA: TGTGCCAGCACCGTTACTAGCTCTGGAAACACCATATATTTT

clone size: NA
D gene: NA
V gene: TRBV19
J gene: TRBJ2-7
CDR3 protein: CASSNRVPDEQYF
CDR3 DNA: TGTGCCAGTAGTAACAGGGTTCCGGACGAGCAGTACTTC

clone size: NA
D gene: NA
V gene: TRBV18
J gene: TRBJ2-2
CDR3 protein: CASLTTGANTGELFF
CDR3 DNA: TGTGCCAGCCTAACCACGGGGGCGAACACCGGGGAGCTGTTTTTT

clone size: NA
D gene: NA
V gene: TRBV7-9
J gene: TRBJ2-1
CDR3 protein: CASSTTRTATYNEQFF
CDR3 DNA: TGTGCCAGCAGCACCACCCGGACGGCAACCTACAATGAGCAGTTCTTC

clone size: NA
D gene: TRBD2
V gene: TRBV9
J gene: TRBJ2-3
CDR3 protein: CASSSRTSADTQYF
CDR3 DNA: TGTGCCAGCAGCTCCCGGACTAGCGCAGATACGCAGTATTTT

clone size: NA
D gene: NA
V gene: TRBV5-1
J gene: TRBJ2-3
CDR3 protein: CASSLEGLADTQYF
CDR3 DNA: TGCGCCAGCAGCTTGGAGGGATTGGCAGATACGCAGTATTTT

clone size: NA
D gene: TRBD1
V gene: TRBV5-1
J gene: TRBJ1-2
CDR3 protein: CASRLQGADGYTF
CDR3 DNA: TGCGCCAGCAGATTACAGGGGGCGGATGGCTACACCTTC